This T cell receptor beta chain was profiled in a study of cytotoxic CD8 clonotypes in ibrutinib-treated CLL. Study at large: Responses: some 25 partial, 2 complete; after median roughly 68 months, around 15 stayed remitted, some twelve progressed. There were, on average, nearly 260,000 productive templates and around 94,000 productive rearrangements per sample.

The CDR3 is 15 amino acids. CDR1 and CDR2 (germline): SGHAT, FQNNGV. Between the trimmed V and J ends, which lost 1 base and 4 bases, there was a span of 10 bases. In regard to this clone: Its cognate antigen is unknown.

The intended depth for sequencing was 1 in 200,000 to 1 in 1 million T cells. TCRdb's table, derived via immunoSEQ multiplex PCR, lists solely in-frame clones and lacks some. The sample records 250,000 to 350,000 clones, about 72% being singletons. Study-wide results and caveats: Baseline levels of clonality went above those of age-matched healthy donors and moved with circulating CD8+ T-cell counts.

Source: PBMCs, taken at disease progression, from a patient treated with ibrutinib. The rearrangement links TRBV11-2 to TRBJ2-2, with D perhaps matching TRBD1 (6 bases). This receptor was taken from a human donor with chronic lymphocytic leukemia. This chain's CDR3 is CASSLVGQLTGELFF. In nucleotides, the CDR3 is TGTGCCAGCAGCTTAGTCGGACAGCTCACCGGGGAGCTGTTTTTT.